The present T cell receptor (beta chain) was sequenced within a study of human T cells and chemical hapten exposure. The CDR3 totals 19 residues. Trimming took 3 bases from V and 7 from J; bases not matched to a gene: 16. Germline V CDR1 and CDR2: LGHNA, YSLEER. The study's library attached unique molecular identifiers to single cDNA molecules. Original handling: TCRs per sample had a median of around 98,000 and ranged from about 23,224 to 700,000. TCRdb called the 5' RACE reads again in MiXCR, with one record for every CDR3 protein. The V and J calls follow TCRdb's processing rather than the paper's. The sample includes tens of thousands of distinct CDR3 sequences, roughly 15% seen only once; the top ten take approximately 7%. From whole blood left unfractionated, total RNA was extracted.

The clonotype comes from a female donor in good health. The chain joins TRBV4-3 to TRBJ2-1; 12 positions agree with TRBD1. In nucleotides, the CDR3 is TGCGCCAGCAGCCAGGCGGGACAGGGGGCTCGGGGGTTCGGAAATGAGCAGTTCTTC. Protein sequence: CASSQAGQGARGFGNEQFF.